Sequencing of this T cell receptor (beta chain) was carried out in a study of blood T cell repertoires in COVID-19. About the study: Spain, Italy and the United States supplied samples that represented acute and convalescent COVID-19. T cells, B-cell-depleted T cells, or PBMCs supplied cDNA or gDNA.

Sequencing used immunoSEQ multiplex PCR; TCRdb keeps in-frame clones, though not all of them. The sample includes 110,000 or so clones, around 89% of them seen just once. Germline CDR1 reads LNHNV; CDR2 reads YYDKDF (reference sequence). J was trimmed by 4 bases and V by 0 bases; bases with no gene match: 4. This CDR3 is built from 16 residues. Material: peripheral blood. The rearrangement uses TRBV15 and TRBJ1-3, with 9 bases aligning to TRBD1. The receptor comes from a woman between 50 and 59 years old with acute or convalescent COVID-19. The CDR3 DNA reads TGTGCCACCAGCAGAGAGGGACAGGGAGGAGGAAACACCATATATTTT. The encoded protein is CATSREGQGGGNTIYF. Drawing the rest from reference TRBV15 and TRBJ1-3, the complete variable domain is DAMVIQNPRYQVTQFGKPVTLSCSQTLNHNVMYWYQQKSSQAPKLLFHYYDKDFNNEADTPDNFQSRRPNTSFCFLDIRSPGLGDTAMYLCATSREGQGGGNTIYFGEGSWLTVV.